The 21 T cell receptor beta chains given below trace back to one sample, sequenced in a study of T cell changes during pregnancy in multiple sclerosis. Clones were sequenced by immunoSEQ multiplex PCR, and TCRdb holds only the in-frame ones, with some missing. The sample lists about 70,000 clones; 90% to 95% were seen once. The source material was peripheral blood, sampled in the third trimester of pregnancy. These TCRs come from a female donor with multiple sclerosis, enrolled in a pregnancy study.

The chain is built from TRBV6-5 and TRBJ1-4; no clear D gene. The germline V and J ends were trimmed by 0 bases and 8 bases, with 13 bases remaining between them. The CDR3 loop spans 15 amino acids. Germline loops: CDR1 MNHEY, CDR2 SVGAGI. CDR3: CASSYSRGRGEKLFF. The CDR3 DNA sequence: TGTGCCAGCAGTTACTCCAGAGGGCGTGGGGAAAAACTGTTTTTT.

This clone was detected only once. J is TRBJ2-2 and V is TRBV5-4; D perhaps matches TRBD1 (5 bases). CDR3 length equals 14 residues. Deletions cut 4 bases from V and 1 base from J, with 8 bases between. Germline V gives CDR1 SGHNT, CDR2 YYREEE (reference sequence). The CDR3 spells CASSRQQNTGELFF. In nucleotides, the CDR3 is TGTGCCAGCAGCCGACAGCAGAACACCGGGGAGCTGTTTTTT.

The chain employs TRBV29-1 and TRBJ1-2; 7 nucleotides match TRBD1. The CDR3 has 14 residues. V lost 7 bases, J lost 4 bases, and 12 bases stayed unmatched. Germline-derived CDR1 and CDR2 are SQVTM and ANQGSEA. CDR3 DNA: TGCAGCGCCGAGAAAGGACAGGTGCGCTATGGCTACACCTTC. This sequence encodes CSAEKGQVRYGYTF.

V usage is TRBV19 and J usage is TRBJ2-2; perhaps TRBD1 as D (5 bases). The V end was cut by 7 bases, the J end by 1 base, with 10 bases between. The germline V gene encodes CDR1 LNHDA and CDR2 SQIVND (reference sequence). CDR3 length equals 14 residues. In DNA, the CDR3 is TGTGCCAGTAACAGGCAGTTGAACACCGGGGAGCTGTTTTTT. Translated: CASNRQLNTGELFF.

About this clone: The germline gene is not matched at one end of the junction; a read error may be the cause. The rearrangement joins TRBV5-4 to TRBJ1-1, with D perhaps matching TRBD1 (6 bases). Per the germline V gene, CDR1 is SGHNT and CDR2 is YYREEE (reference sequence). This CDR3 is 15 amino acids long. CDR3 coding DNA: TGCGCCAGCAGCCAACCAGGACAGCCGAACACTGAAGCTTTCTTT. Protein sequence: CASSQPGQPNTEAFF.

This clone was counted once. The gene calls are TRBV7-9 and TRBJ2-1, with D tentatively TRBD2 (6 bases). The germline V gene has CDR1 SEHNR and CDR2 FQNEAQ (reference sequence). The CDR3 runs to 14 residues. V lost 5 bases and J 1 base, leaving 9 bases between the germline ends. Here the CDR3 reads CASSPGRSYNEQFF. CDR3 DNA sequence: TGTGCCAGCAGCCCCGGGAGATCCTACAATGAGCAGTTCTTC.

The chain uses TRBV9 and TRBJ2-7, with a weak D call TRBD2 (6 bases). The CDR3 contains 15 residues. Trimming removed 4 bases at V and 2 bases at J, with 16 bases between. From germline, CDR1 is SGDLS and CDR2 YYNGEE. CDR3 protein: CASSHGGAGTYEQYF. CDR3 nucleotide sequence: TGTGCCAGCAGCCATGGAGGGGCGGGGACCTACGAGCAGTACTTC.

A word on this clone: At the DNA level, this CDR3 is encoded by other sequences in the same sample as well. The V call is TRBV29-1, the J call TRBJ2-2; TRBD2 is a possible D gene (5 bases). CDR1 and CDR2 from the germline V gene are SQVTM and ANQGSEA. This CDR3 has 11 amino acids. The V gene lost 5 bases and the J gene lost 6 bases, with 7 bases spanning the gap. CDR3 nucleotide sequence: TGCAGCGTTCGGCGGGCCGGGGAGCTGTTTTTT. Amino acids: CSVRRAGELFF.

This clone appeared once. V gene TRBV6-5 combines with J gene TRBJ1-4; 8 nucleotides agree with TRBD1. Losses at the gene ends were 0 bases for V and 6 bases for J; bases not matched to a gene: 6. The CDR3 runs to 16 residues. Per germline, CDR1 MNHEY and CDR2 SVGAGI. This CDR3 is CASSYSWQGAHEKLFF. In DNA form, the CDR3 reads TGTGCCAGCAGTTACTCGTGGCAGGGGGCCCATGAAAAACTGTTTTTT.

The chain carries TRBV10-3 and TRBJ2-2, with D perhaps matching TRBD1 (7 bases). The CDR3 is 16 amino acids. Germline loops: CDR1 ENHRY, CDR2 SYGVKD. V gave up 10 bases and J gave up 4 bases, with 22 bases separating them. CDR3 protein: CATRDAGQPFTGELFF. Written as DNA, the CDR3 is TGTGCCACAAGAGATGCGGGACAGCCCTTCACCGGGGAGCTGTTTTTT.

The V call is TRBV7-9, the J call TRBJ1-5; D call uncertain. Germline values: CDR1 SEHNR, CDR2 FQNEAQ (reference sequence). The CDR3 sequence is 14 residues long. V was cut by 8 bases and J by 4 bases, with 15 bases left in between. CDR3 sequence (DNA): TGTGCCAGCGGTTTGGCAGATTTTAATCAGCCCCAGCATTTT. Its protein is CASGLADFNQPQHF.

This chain uses TRBV19 with TRBJ2-3; possibly TRBD1 for D (5 bases). CDR3 length: 14 amino acids. V shed 4 bases and J shed 3 bases, with 11 bases lying between them. In germline, CDR1 is LNHDA, CDR2 SQIVND (reference sequence). The CDR3 loop reads CASSKSGRTDTQYF. CDR3 in DNA: TGTGCCAGTAGTAAGTCAGGGCGGACAGATACGCAGTATTTT.

The CDR3: CASRATGGNTEAFF. DNA for the CDR3: TGTGCCAGCAGGGCCACAGGGGGGAACACTGAAGCTTTCTTT. The chain couples TRBV9 to TRBJ1-1; 8 nucleotides match TRBD1. The CDR3 extends over 14 amino acids. Per the germline V gene, CDR1 is SGDLS and CDR2 is YYNGEE. V lost 5 bases and J lost 1; bases outside the gene matches: 4.

CDR3 nucleotide sequence: TGTGCCAGCAGCTTGGGACAGGGGTTCTACAATGAGCAGTTCTTC. This gives the protein CASSLGQGFYNEQFF. The chain uses TRBV7-3 and TRBJ2-1; TRBD1 matches 10 bases. This CDR3 is 15 amino acids long. Trimming cost V 3 bases and J 3 bases; bases outside gene matches: 2. CDR1 is SGHTA, CDR2 FQGTGA, per germline.

The chain employs TRBV7-2 and TRBJ2-3; 8 nucleotides align to TRBD2. V dropped 2 bases and J dropped 4; count of bases not matched to a gene: 5. Germline V gene sequence: CDR1 SGHTA, CDR2 FQGNSA. The CDR3 contains 15 residues. The CDR3 coding sequence is TGTGCCAGCAGCTTAACGGGGGGGTACTCAGATACGCAGTATTTT. Protein: CASSLTGGYSDTQYF. Variable domain in full (rest from reference TRBV7-2 and TRBJ2-3): GAGVSQSPSNKVTEKGKDVELRCDPISGHTALYWYRQSLGQGLEFLIYFQGNSAPDKSGLPSDRFSAERTGGSVSTLTIQRTQQEDSAVYLCASSLTGGYSDTQYFGPGTRLTVL.

J is TRBJ1-3 and V is TRBV18; TRBD1 aligns across 9 bases. Unmatched junction bases numbered 3, after V lost 4 bases and J lost 2 bases. The germline V gene has CDR1 KGHSH and CDR2 LQKENI. This CDR3 has 15 amino acids. The DNA for the CDR3 is TGTGCCAGCTCACGACAGGGGGATGCTGGAAACACCATATATTTT. Its protein product is CASSRQGDAGNTIYF. The full variable domain, completed using reference TRBV18 and TRBJ1-3, is NAGVMQNPRHLVRRRGQEARLRCSPMKGHSHVYWYRQLPEEGLKFMVYLQKENIIDESGMPKERFSAEFPKEGPSILRIQQVVRGDSAAYFCASSRQGDAGNTIYFGEGSWLTVV.

V is TRBV2 and J is TRBJ2-1; 13 bases align to TRBD2. CDR1 is SNHLY and CDR2 is FYNNEI in the germline V gene. The CDR3 has 16 residues. V lost 3 bases and J lost 5; bases outside the gene matches: 4. The CDR3 spells CASSEGLAGTNNEQFF. The DNA of the CDR3 is TGTGCCAGCAGTGAGGGACTAGCGGGGACTAACAATGAGCAGTTCTTC.

This chain connects TRBV25-1 to TRBJ2-5; D unresolved. Germline lookup yields CDR1 MGHDK and CDR2 SYGVNS. Trimming cost V 2 bases and J 5 bases, with 9 bases left between them. This CDR3 is 13 amino acids long. The CDR3 loop is CASSEVSPETQYF. CDR3 sequence (DNA): TGTGCCAGCAGTGAAGTCAGTCCCGAGACCCAGTACTTC.

This clone was counted a single time. The chain carries TRBV19 and TRBJ1-2; possible D gene TRBD1, 6 bases. CDR3 length: 14 amino acids. CDR1 is LNHDA and CDR2 is SQIVND in the germline V gene (reference sequence). V shed 6 bases and J shed 4 bases, with 15 bases lying between them. CDR3 DNA: TGTGCCAGTAGCGCACTCGGACAGAGCTATGGCTACACCTTC. Translated: CASSALGQSYGYTF. The full variable domain, in which reference TRBV19 and TRBJ1-2 provide the parts outside the CDR3, is DGGITQSPKYLFRKEGQNVTLSCEQNLNHDAMYWYRQDPGQGLRLIYYSQIVNDFQKGDIAEGYSVSREKKESFPLTVTSAQKNPTAFYLCASSALGQSYGYTFGSGTRLTVV.

This clone was detected only once. The V call is TRBV2, the J call TRBJ1-5; 11 bases line up with TRBD1. V lost 4 bases to trimming and J lost 7 bases; unmatched junction nucleotides: 3. Germline V gene data show CDR1 as SNHLY and CDR2 as FYNNEI. This CDR3 contains 14 residues. CDR3 residues: CASSGTGGGQPQHF. CDR3 nucleotide sequence: TGTGCCAGCAGTGGGACAGGGGGCGGACAGCCCCAGCATTTT.

This chain uses TRBV2 with TRBJ1-6; TRBD1 might be the D (6 bases). Germline V CDR1 and CDR2: SNHLY, FYNNEI. The V gene lost 8 bases and the J gene lost 7 bases, with 15 bases spanning the gap. The CDR3 covers 14 residues. The CDR3 DNA is TGTGCCAGCGGGACACCTACATTGAATTCACCCCTCCACTTT. It encodes CASGTPTLNSPLHF.